This T cell receptor (beta chain) is drawn from a study of blood T cell repertoires in COVID-19. Across the study: From T cells, B-cell-depleted T cells, or PBMCs came the material, which was cDNA or gDNA.

There are 16 residues in the CDR3. The germline V and J ends were trimmed by 3 bases and 0 bases, with 15 bases remaining between them. Participants were placed into cohorts based on the clinical history they reported. A COVID-19 case had been met by exposed participants during the 2 weeks before study entry. In the original analysis: Estimation of nucleated cell counts was performed using reference gene primer amplification. Method: immunoSEQ multiplex PCR; TCRdb's copy keeps in-frame clones and lacks some. V, J and clone size reflect that table, while D and trimming were determined from the DNA. The repertoire has approximately 200,000 clones, over 70% of them found once; the top ten carry approximately 3.7%.

V gene TRBV23-1 combines with J gene TRBJ2-7, with D perhaps matching TRBD2 (7 bases). TRBV23-1 is sorted into the ORF group, with uncertain function. This TCR derives from a woman in her 30s who had been exposed to COVID-19. Sequencing used PBMCs or T cells enriched from blood (not recorded which). Written as DNA, the CDR3 is TGCGCCAGCAGTCACCTCCGGGGGGCCCTCTCCTACGAGCAGTACTTC. Translated: CASSHLRGALSYEQYF.